These T cell receptor beta chains were read from a single sample in a study of T cell responses to AZD1222 COVID-19 vaccine. Measured with immunoSEQ multiplex PCR; TCRdb has only the in-frame clones, and not every one. Found here are 200,000 or so clones, about 93% of them singletons; the top ten hold 1%. Specimen: peripheral blood, collected 28 days after the second AZD1222 dose. These receptors came from an adult who received the AZD1222 COVID-19 vaccine. CDR3s include the opening cysteine and the closing phenylalanine or tryptophan. Some rows have no size entry. The others give once, few or many, or a class for an expanded clone.

clone size,J gene,V gene,CDR3 protein
once,TRBJ1-2,TRBV4-1,CASSQASTNYGYTF
-,TRBJ2-7,TRBV25-1,CASSEYDEQYF
-,TRBJ1-5,TRBV5-6,CASSSQGAVGSNQPQHF
-,TRBJ2-6,TRBV28,CASSPLLGITSGANVLTF
few,TRBJ1-2,TRBV12-3/TRBV12-4,CASSFGRNYGYTF
-,TRBJ1-2,TRBV27,CASSFDGVAYGYTF
once,TRBJ2-7,TRBV10-3,CAISESPGSSYEQYF
-,TRBJ1-1,TRBV9,CASTGGMRNTEAFF
-,TRBJ1-2,TRBV5-6,CASSRDRGSGYTF
-,TRBJ2-2,TRBV5-1,CASRLQGGGTGELFF
-,TRBJ2-3,TRBV7-9,CASSLGLAGGTDTQYF
-,TRBJ1-3,TRBV3-1/TRBV3-2,CASSQRLHSGNTIYF
-,TRBJ2-5,TRBV9,CASSSEGLAGETQYF
-,TRBJ2-7,TRBV5-6,CASSLRAGASYEQYF
-,TRBJ1-1,TRBV19,CASRRTEAFF
-,TRBJ2-2,TRBV4-1,CASSPDGAGARRGELFF
-,TRBJ2-2,TRBV25-1,CASSGGPSVGAGELFF
-,TRBJ1-6,TRBV25-1,CASSYESSYNSPLHF
-,TRBJ1-6,TRBV9,CASSEGTGLSNSPLHF
-,TRBJ1-1,TRBV30,CAWNADSYTEAFF
-,TRBJ2-5,TRBV5-1,CASSLGGQEETQYF
-,TRBJ2-5,TRBV28,CASSWRGRESSVQYF
-,TRBJ1-5,TRBV19,CASSYSVNRDLQPQHF
-,TRBJ2-5,TRBV3-1/TRBV3-2,CASSRDRIQETQYF
-,TRBJ1-1,TRBV5-5,CASSRVRGPGTEAFF
-,TRBJ1-3,TRBV5-1,CASSYRDRASSGNTIYF
-,TRBJ1-5,TRBV30,CAWSVRGGFGDQPQHF
-,TRBJ1-5,TRBV28,CASSPPELSQHF
-,TRBJ1-4,TRBV6-2/TRBV6-3,CASSYRPILNEKLFF
-,TRBJ1-6,TRBV7-2,CASSLTGGAQYSPLHF
-,TRBJ1-2,TRBV28,CASSLGTSSYGYTF
-,TRBJ1-2,TRBV7-9,CACMAGNYGYTF
-,TRBJ2-6,TRBV6-2/TRBV6-3,CASSNRGRIAGANVLTF
-,TRBJ2-7,TRBV4-2,CASSQGRTAAYEQYF
once,TRBJ1-4,TRBV28,CASSLRNEKLFF
-,TRBJ1-4,TRBV6-5,CASSYSWGEKLFF